The 5 T cell receptor beta chains below were found in one sample sequenced in a study of OX40 agonist ivuxolimab in advanced cancers. Method: immunoSEQ multiplex PCR; TCRdb's copy keeps in-frame clones and lacks some. The sample records 20,000 to 25,000 clones, about four fifths being singletons. The input for sequencing was CD4+ or CD8+ T cells sorted from blood, taken in a trial of the OX40 agonist ivuxolimab. The receptors were gathered from an adult with an advanced solid tumor such as melanoma, head and neck, liver or kidney cancer.

The V gene is TRBV5-1, the J gene TRBJ2-7; D perhaps matches TRBD1 (5 bases). Per the germline V gene, CDR1 is SGHRS and CDR2 is YFSETQ. The CDR3 consists of 19 residues. V lost 0 bases to trimming and J lost 6 bases, with 28 bases between them. CDR3 bases: TGCGCCAGCAGCTTGGGAGTCTCTACCACTACTTCCTACAGGCTCGAGCAGTACTTC. Protein: CASSLGVSTTTSYRLEQYF.

The chain carries TRBV30 and TRBJ2-7; D is tentatively TRBD1 or TRBD2 (5 bases each). This CDR3 is built from 15 residues. V gave up 0 bases and J gave up 0 bases, with 12 bases separating them. CDR1 is GTSNPN and CDR2 is SVGIG in the germline V gene (reference sequence). CDR3 bases: TGTGCCTGGAGTGTGGGGATCGGGGCCTCCTACGAGCAGTACTTC. Translated: CAWSVGIGASYEQYF.

This chain links TRBV5-4 with TRBJ2-2; 8 positions agree with TRBD1. Per germline, CDR1 SGHNT and CDR2 YYREEE (reference sequence). Trimming cost V 4 bases and J 5 bases; bases outside gene matches: 7. The CDR3 totals 15 residues. In nucleotides, the CDR3 is TGTGCCAGCAGCCCGGGACAGGACCCGACCGGGGAGCTGTTTTTT. Amino acid sequence: CASSPGQDPTGELFF.

The CDR3 is CASSQGGAAGELFF. The DNA of the CDR3 is TGCGCCAGCAGCCAAGGAGGAGCGGCCGGGGAGCTGTTTTTT. The chain couples TRBV4-1 to TRBJ2-2; possibly TRBD2 for D (5 bases). This CDR3 has 14 amino acids. The V and J ends lost 1 base and 6 bases respectively, with 9 bases between them. Germline CDR1 reads MGHRA; CDR2 reads YSYEKL.

The chain links TRBV30 to TRBJ2-1, with a possible D match to TRBD1 (5 bases). Trimming shortened V by 2 bases and J by 9 bases, and 11 bases separated the two germline ends. The CDR3 length is 12 residues. CDR1 and CDR2 (germline): GTSNPN, SVGIG (reference sequence). The CDR3 is CAWSSPRGEQFF. CDR3 DNA sequence: TGTGCCTGGAGTTCCCCTAGGGGTGAGCAGTTCTTC.